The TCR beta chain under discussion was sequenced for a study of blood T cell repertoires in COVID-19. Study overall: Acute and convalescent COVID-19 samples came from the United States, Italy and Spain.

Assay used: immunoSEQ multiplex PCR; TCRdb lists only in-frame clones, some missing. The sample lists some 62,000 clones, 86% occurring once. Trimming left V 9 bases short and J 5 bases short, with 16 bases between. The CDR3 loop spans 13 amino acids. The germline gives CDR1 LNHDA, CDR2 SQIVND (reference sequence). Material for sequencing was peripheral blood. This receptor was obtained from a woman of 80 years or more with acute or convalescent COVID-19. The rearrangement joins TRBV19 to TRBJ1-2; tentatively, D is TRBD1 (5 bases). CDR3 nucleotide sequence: TGTGCCAGCATAGACAGAACTCCGTATGGCTACACCTTC. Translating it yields CASIDRTPYGYTF.